The 8 T cell receptor beta chains below were found in one sample sequenced in a study of cytomegalovirus exposure and HLA in healthy donors. Sequenced by immunoSEQ multiplex PCR; TCRdb stores in-frame clones only, minus some. In the table there are some 270,000 clones, around 86% of which are singletons. The sample was PBMCs. The origin of the receptors is a woman under 30 in good health and CMV-seronegative.

This clone appeared a single time. This chain links TRBV28 with TRBJ1-5; no reliable D call. V lost 7 bases and J lost 7, with 17 bases in between. Per germline, CDR1 MDHEN and CDR2 SYDVKM. This CDR3 spans 14 amino acids. The chain's CDR3 is CASTLGGLGQPQHF. The CDR3 nucleotides read TGTGCCAGCACTCTGGGAGGGTTAGGCCAGCCCCAGCATTTT. The full variable domain, completed using reference TRBV28 and TRBJ1-5, is DVKVTQSSRYLVKRTGEKVFLECVQDMDHENMFWYRQDPGLGLRLIYFSYDVKMKEKGDIPEGYSVSREKKERFSLILESASTNQTSMYLCASTLGGLGQPQHFGDGTRLSIL.

The chain has TRBV5-6 and TRBJ1-3; 8 nucleotides align to TRBD1. CDR1 is SGHDT, CDR2 YYEEEE, per germline. The CDR3 length is 14 residues. V was clipped by 3 bases and J by 5 bases; unmatched bases: 4. Written as DNA, the CDR3 is TGTGCCAGCAGCTCCGGGACAGGCAGAAACACCATATATTTT. This translates into CASSSGTGRNTIYF.

A remark on this clone: A read error may account for a junction end that differs from germline. The rearrangement uses TRBV5-6 and TRBJ1-6, with D uncertain. From germline, CDR1 is SGHDT and CDR2 YYEEEE. CDR3 length: 14 amino acids. CDR3 DNA: TGTGCCAGCAGCCCACGGAACTATTATTCACCCCTCCACTTT. Translated, it gives CASSPRNYYSPLHF.

J is TRBJ1-2 and V is TRBV18, with D unresolved. The CDR3 is 16 residues long. Per germline, CDR1 KGHSH and CDR2 LQKENI. Trimming stripped 3 bases from V and 3 bases from J, with 17 bases between. CDR3 bases: TGTGCCAGCTCACCCCTAGACCCCGGGAATCACTATGGCTACACCTTC. This translates into CASSPLDPGNHYGYTF. Full variable domain (missing parts from reference TRBV18 and TRBJ1-2): NAGVMQNPRHLVRRRGQEARLRCSPMKGHSHVYWYRQLPEEGLKFMVYLQKENIIDESGMPKERFSAEFPKEGPSILRIQQVVRGDSAAYFCASSPLDPGNHYGYTFGSGTRLTVV.

The count of this clone is one. V is TRBV7-9 and J is TRBJ2-6; D call uncertain. Looked up from germline, CDR1 is SEHNR and CDR2 is FQNEAQ (reference sequence). The V end was cut by 5 bases, the J end by 4 bases, with 9 bases between. CDR3 length: 14 amino acids. CDR3 sequence: CASSPRLGANVLTF. CDR3 bases: TGTGCCAGCAGCCCGCGTTTGGGGGCCAACGTCCTGACTTTC.

This clone was picked up one time. The chain uses TRBV6-6 and TRBJ1-2; 7 bases are shared with TRBD1. This CDR3 has 15 residues. Losses at the gene ends were 8 bases for V and 2 bases for J; bases not matched to a gene: 11. Germline V gene lookup returns CDR1 MNHNY and CDR2 SVGAGI (reference sequence). CDR3 coding DNA: TGTGCCAGCGAGGCCCATTTGGACAGGAACTATGGCTACACCTTC. This codes for CASEAHLDRNYGYTF.

With regard to this clone: The sample has other DNA sequences that encode this CDR3 too. The chain's CDR3 is CASSSSVTDTQYF. The DNA for the CDR3 is TGTGCCAGTAGTTCGTCGGTCACAGATACGCAGTATTTT. The chain couples TRBV19 to TRBJ2-3, with no clear D. In germline, CDR1 is LNHDA, CDR2 SQIVND (reference sequence). The germline V and J ends were trimmed by 5 bases and 2 bases, with 8 bases remaining between them. The CDR3 covers 13 residues.

The chain combines TRBV6-5 with TRBJ2-5, with TRBD2 identical over 9 bases. Germline CDR1 reads MNHEY; CDR2 reads SVGAGI. Unmatched junction bases numbered 4, after V lost 0 bases and J lost 2 bases. The CDR3 spans 16 residues. The CDR3 loop is CASSYSASGEQETQYF. In DNA, the CDR3 is TGTGCCAGCAGTTACTCGGCTAGCGGGGAACAAGAGACCCAGTACTTC.